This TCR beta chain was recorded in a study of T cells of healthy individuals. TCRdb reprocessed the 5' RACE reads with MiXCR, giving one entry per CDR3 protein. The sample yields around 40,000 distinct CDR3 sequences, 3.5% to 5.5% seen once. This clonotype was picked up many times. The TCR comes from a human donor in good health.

This CDR3 reads CATSRGPRGETQYF. Here the CDR3 DNA reads TGTGCCACCAGCAGAGGGCCGAGGGGTGAGACCCAGTACTTC. The chain combines TRBV15 with TRBJ2-5, with D tentatively TRBD1 or TRBD2 (5 bases each). Trimming removed 1 base from V and 5 bases from J, with 11 bases in between. Per germline, CDR1 LNHNV and CDR2 YYDKDF (reference sequence). The CDR3 runs to 14 residues.